This T cell receptor (beta chain) was recorded in a study of shared clonotypes between healthy human individuals. V lost 4 bases and J 7 bases, leaving 8 bases between the germline ends. Germline CDR1 SQVTM, CDR2 ANQGSEA. This CDR3 has 12 amino acids. Researchers divided each subset's genomic DNA evenly across several immunoSEQ plates. Original analysis: Junction-only sequences without quality scores came from ImmunoSEQ, so filtering differed. Clones were read by immunoSEQ multiplex PCR, and TCRdb kept only the in-frame ones, dropping some. For V, J and clone size, that table is used; D and trimming come from the DNA. Here the sample spans a few million clones, 95% being singletons. In regard to this clone: Other DNA sequences in this sample translate to the same CDR3.

Sequencing was done on a sample of naive CD4+ T cells sorted from blood. Documented subset: CD45RA+ positively selected. V is TRBV29-1 and J is TRBJ1-6; D not resolved. The sequence derives from a man younger than 30 in good health. CDR3 bases: TGCAGCGTTGCGGAAGGGAATTCACCCCTCCACTTT. It encodes CSVAEGNSPLHF.